This T cell receptor (beta chain) was observed in a study of PD-1 blockade in classical Hodgkin lymphoma. Points from the study as a whole: Similar baseline diversity was found in complete responders and newly diagnosed patients. Baseline TCR diversity was reportedly lower in newly diagnosed patients than in healthy donors. It was reported as lower still in relapsed/refractory patients. At C4D1, TCR diversity had climbed significantly for CD4+ cells, though not for CD8+ cells.

This sample's time point: cycle 4 day 1 (C4D1), after 6 weeks of nivolumab. Every one of the patients relapsed after autologous stem cell transplantation (brentuximab vedotin exposure was variable). Complete response, partial response or progressive disease constituted the best response categories observed. This clone was seen only once. Its antigen is undetermined. The method was immunoSEQ multiplex PCR; TCRdb's version includes in-frame clones alone and lacks a portion of them. Among approximately 61,000 clones listed, 70% to 90% were seen once. This CDR3 is 15 amino acids long. Trimming took 5 bases from V and 2 from J; bases not matched to a gene: 6. The V gene's germline CDR1 is SGHAT and CDR2 FQDESV (reference sequence).

This clonotype originated in a human donor with classical Hodgkin lymphoma. The chain uses TRBV11-1 and TRBJ2-3; 8 bases are shared with TRBD2. The sequences come from peripheral blood mononuclear cells (PBMCs), collected before the fourth cycle of nivolumab. The chain's CDR3 is CASSVGLADTDTQYF. The CDR3 nucleotides are TGTGCCAGCAGCGTAGGACTAGCAGACACAGATACGCAGTATTTT.